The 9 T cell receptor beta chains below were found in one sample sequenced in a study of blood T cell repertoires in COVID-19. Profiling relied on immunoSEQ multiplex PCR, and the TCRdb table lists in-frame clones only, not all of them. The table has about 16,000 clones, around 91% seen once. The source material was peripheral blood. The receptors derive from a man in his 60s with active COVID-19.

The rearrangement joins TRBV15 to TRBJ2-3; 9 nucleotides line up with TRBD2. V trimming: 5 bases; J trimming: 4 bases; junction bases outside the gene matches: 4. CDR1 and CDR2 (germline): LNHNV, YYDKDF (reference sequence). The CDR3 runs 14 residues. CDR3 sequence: CATSGLAGPDTQYF. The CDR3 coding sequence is TGTGCCACCAGCGGGCTAGCGGGGCCAGATACGCAGTATTTT.

The CDR3 DNA sequence: TGTGCCACCCGGGTAAACTACGGCACTGAAGCTTTCTTT. Protein product: CATRVNYGTEAFF. V usage is TRBV6-5 and J usage is TRBJ1-1, with unresolved D. Germline-derived CDR1 and CDR2 are MNHEY and SVGAGI. V lost 10 bases and J 4 bases, leaving 16 bases between the germline ends. The CDR3 extends over 13 amino acids.

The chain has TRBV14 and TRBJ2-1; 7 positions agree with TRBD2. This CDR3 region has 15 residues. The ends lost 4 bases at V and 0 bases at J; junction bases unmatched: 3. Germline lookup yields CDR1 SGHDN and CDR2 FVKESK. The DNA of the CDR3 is TGTGCCAGCAGCCGGGAGGGGAGCTCCTACAATGAGCAGTTCTTC. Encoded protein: CASSREGSSYNEQFF.

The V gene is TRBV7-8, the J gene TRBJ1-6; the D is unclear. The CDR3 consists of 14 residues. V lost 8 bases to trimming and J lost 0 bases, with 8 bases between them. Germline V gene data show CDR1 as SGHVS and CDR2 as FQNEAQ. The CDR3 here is CASGQSSYNSPLHF. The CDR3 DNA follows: TGTGCCAGCGGGCAGAGCTCCTATAATTCACCCCTCCACTTT. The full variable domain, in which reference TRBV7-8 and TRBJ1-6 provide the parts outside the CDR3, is GAGVSQSPRYKVAKRGQDVALRCDPISGHVSLFWYQQALGQGPEFLTYFQNEAQLDKSGLPSDRFFAERPEGSVSTLKIQRTQQEDSAVYLCASGQSSYNSPLHFGNGTRLTVT.

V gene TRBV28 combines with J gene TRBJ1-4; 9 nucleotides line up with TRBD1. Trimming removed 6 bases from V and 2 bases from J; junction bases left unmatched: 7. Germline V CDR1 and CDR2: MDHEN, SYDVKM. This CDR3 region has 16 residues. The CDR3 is CASSGTGRVTNEKLFF. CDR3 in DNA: TGTGCCAGCAGCGGGACAGGGCGGGTTACTAATGAAAAACTGTTTTTT.

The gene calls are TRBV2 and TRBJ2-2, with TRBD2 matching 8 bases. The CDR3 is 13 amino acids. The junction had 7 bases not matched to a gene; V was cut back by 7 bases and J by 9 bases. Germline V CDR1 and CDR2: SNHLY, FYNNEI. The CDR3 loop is CASIRGGSWELFF. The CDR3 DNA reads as TGTGCCAGCATTCGGGGGGGCAGCTGGGAGCTGTTTTTT.

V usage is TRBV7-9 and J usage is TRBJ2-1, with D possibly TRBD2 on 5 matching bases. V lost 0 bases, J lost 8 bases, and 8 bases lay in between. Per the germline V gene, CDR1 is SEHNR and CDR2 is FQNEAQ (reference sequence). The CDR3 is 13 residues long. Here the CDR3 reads CASSLARRDEQFF. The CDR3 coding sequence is TGTGCCAGCAGCTTAGCGAGGCGGGATGAGCAGTTCTTC.

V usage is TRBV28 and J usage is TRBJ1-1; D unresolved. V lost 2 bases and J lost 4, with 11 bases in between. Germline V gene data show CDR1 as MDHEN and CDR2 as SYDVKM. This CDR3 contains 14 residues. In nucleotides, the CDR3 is TGTGCCAGCAGTTTAGGGTCGCGGATCACTGAAGCTTTCTTT. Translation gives CASSLGSRITEAFF.

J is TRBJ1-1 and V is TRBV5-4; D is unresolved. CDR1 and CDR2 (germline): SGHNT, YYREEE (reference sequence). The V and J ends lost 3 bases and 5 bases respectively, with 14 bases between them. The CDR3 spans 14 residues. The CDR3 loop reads CASSSPGPGTEAFF. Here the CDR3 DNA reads TGTGCCAGCAGCTCTCCGGGCCCGGGGACTGAAGCTTTCTTT.